This is a list of T cell receptor beta chains from one sample in a study of OX40 agonist ivuxolimab in advanced cancers. TCRdb's copy holds only in-frame clones and misses some; the assay was immunoSEQ multiplex PCR. The profile covers tens of thousands of clones, with 87% appearing a single time and 14% taken by the ten largest. The sequencing used CD4+ or CD8+ T cells sorted from blood, collected in a trial of the OX40 agonist ivuxolimab. Receptors originate from an adult with an advanced solid tumor such as melanoma, head and neck, liver or kidney cancer. CDR3s include the opening cysteine and the closing phenylalanine or tryptophan. The D gene is left open where the match is weak. The listing skips clone size in some rows; elsewhere it reads once, few, many or a size class.

j_gene	abundance	v_gene	d_gene	CDR3nt	CDR3aa
TRBJ2-1	.	TRBV10-1	TRBD2	TGCGCCAGCAGTGAAGGCGGGAGGACCCGGGATGAGCAGTTCTTC	CASSEGGRTRDEQFF
TRBJ2-5	once	TRBV29-1	TRBD2	TGCAGCGTTCTTGCTAGCGGGAGGGATTTGGAGACCCAGTACTTC	CSVLASGRDLETQYF
TRBJ2-7	.	TRBV10-3	TRBD2	TGTGCCATCAGTGAGAGCGGGATTTCCTACGAGCAGTACTTC	CAISESGISYEQYF
TRBJ1-4	.	TRBV7-6	.	TGTGCCAGCAGCTTAAATGAAAAACTGTTTTTT	CASSLNEKLFF
TRBJ2-7	.	TRBV10-3	.	TGTGCCATCAGTGAGAGGGACATCTCCTACGAGCAGTACTTC	CAISERDISYEQYF
TRBJ2-7	.	TRBV7-9	TRBD2	TGTGCCAGCAGCTTAGGGACTAGCGCAACGTCCTACGAGCAGTACTTC	CASSLGTSATSYEQYF
TRBJ2-1	.	TRBV7-3	.	TGTGCCAGCAGCCCAAACCGGGACTCGCCCTACAATGAGCAGTTCTTC	CASSPNRDSPYNEQFF
TRBJ2-7	.	TRBV2	.	TGTGCCAGCAGTGATTCCGAGGGTTACGAGCAGTACTTC	CASSDSEGYEQYF
TRBJ2-5	.	TRBV19	.	TGTGCCAGTAGTCTTGGACTATTAGAGACCCAGTACTTC	CASSLGLLETQYF
TRBJ1-2	.	TRBV4-2	.	TGTGCCAGCAGCCAAGATCCCGGAGGCTATGGCTACACCTTC	CASSQDPGGYGYTF
TRBJ2-5	.	TRBV11-3	TRBD1	TGTGCCAGCAGCAGATCAGGGGGCCTAGAGACCCAGTACTTC	CASSRSGGLETQYF
TRBJ1-5	.	TRBV30	.	TGTGCCTGGAGTCCGGTGGGCAGATTCAATCAGCCCCAGCATTTT	CAWSPVGRFNQPQHF
TRBJ2-7	.	TRBV7-2	.	TGTGCCAGCAGCTTAGCCACAGGGGAGCAGTACTTC	CASSLATGEQYF
TRBJ1-5	few	TRBV19	.	TGTGCCAGTAGGATGGGGGTGGGGGGCAATCAGCCCCAGCATTTT	CASRMGVGGNQPQHF
TRBJ2-7	.	TRBV6-5	.	TGTGCCAGCAGTTACCTGGGCGAGCAGTACTTC	CASSYLGEQYF
TRBJ2-4	.	TRBV6-5	.	TGTGCCAGCAGTTATTCAGTAGGAGCCAAAAACATTCAGTACTTC	CASSYSVGAKNIQYF
TRBJ1-5	.	TRBV5-8	.	TGTGCCAGCAGCTTGGAGCGGGGGTCGAATAATCAGCCCCAGCATTTT	CASSLERGSNNQPQHF
TRBJ1-5	.	TRBV6-1	.	TGTGCCAGCAGTGAGGGGGGGCTCCCAGGGCCCCAGCATTTT	CASSEGGLPGPQHF
TRBJ1-3	.	TRBV18	TRBD1	TGTGCCAGCTCACCACAAACAGGGGCATGGGGAAACACCATATATTTT	CASSPQTGAWGNTIYF
TRBJ2-7	.	TRBV6-6	.	TGTGCCAGCAGTTCACAGGGCGGTGAGCAGTACTTC	CASSSQGGEQYF
TRBJ2-1	.	TRBV19	TRBD2	TGTGCCAGTAAAACTAGCGGGACTTTATATGAGCAGTTCTTC	CASKTSGTLYEQFF
TRBJ2-2	.	TRBV19	.	TGTGCCAGTAGCCGTCAGGGTCCCGGGGAGCTGTTTTTT	CASSRQGPGELFF